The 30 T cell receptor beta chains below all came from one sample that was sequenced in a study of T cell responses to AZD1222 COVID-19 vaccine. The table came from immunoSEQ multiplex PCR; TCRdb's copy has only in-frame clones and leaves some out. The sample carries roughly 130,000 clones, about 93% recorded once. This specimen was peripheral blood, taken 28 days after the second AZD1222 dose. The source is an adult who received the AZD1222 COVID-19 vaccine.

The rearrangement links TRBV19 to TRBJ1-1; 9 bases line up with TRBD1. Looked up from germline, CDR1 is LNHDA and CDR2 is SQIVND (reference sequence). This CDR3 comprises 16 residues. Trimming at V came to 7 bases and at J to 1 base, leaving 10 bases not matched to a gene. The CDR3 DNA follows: TGTGCCAGTATCCCCCACCAGGGACAGGGGAACACTGAAGCTTTCTTT. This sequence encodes CASIPHQGQGNTEAFF.

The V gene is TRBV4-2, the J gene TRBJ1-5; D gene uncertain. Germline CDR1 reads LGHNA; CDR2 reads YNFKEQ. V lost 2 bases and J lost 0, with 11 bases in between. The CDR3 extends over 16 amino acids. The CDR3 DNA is TGTGCCAGCAGCCAACGGTATGGTGGTAGCAATCAGCCCCAGCATTTT. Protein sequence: CASSQRYGGSNQPQHF.

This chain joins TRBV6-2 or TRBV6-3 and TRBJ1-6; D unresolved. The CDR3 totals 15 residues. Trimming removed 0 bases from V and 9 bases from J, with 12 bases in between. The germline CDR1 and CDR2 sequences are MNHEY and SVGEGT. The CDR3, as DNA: TGTGCCAGCAGTTACTCGGTCCGGGAATCTTCACCCCTCCACTTT. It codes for CASSYSVRESSPLHF.

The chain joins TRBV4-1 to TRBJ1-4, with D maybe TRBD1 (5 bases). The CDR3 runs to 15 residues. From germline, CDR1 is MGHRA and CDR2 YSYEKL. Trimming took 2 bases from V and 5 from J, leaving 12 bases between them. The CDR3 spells CASSQRDGLNEKLFF. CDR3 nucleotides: TGCGCCAGCAGCCAAAGGGACGGCTTAAATGAAAAACTGTTTTTT.

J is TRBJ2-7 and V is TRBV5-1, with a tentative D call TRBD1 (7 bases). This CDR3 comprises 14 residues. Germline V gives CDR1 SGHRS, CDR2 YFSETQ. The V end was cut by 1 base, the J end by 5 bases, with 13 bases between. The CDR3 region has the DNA TGCGCCAGCAGCTTGATCCAGGGGGGTCACGAGCAGTACTTC. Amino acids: CASSLIQGGHEQYF.

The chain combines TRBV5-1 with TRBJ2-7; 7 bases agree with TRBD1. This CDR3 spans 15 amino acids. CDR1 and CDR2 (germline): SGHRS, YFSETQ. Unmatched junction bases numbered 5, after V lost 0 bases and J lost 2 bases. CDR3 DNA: TGCGCCAGCAGCTTGGATCCAGGGGGACCCTACGAGCAGTACTTC. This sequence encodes CASSLDPGGPYEQYF.

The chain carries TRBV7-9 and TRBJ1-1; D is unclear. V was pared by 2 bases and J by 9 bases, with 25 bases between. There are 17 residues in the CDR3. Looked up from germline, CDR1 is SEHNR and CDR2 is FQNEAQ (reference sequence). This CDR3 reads CASSLTSASGSPMQAFF. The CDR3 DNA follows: TGTGCCAGCAGCTTAACTAGCGCCTCGGGGTCCCCGATGCAAGCTTTCTTT.

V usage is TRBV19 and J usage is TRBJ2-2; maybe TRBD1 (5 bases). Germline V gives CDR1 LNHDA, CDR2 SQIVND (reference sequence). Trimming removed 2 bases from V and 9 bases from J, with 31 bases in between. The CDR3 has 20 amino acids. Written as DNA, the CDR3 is TGTGCCAGTAGTATATCCTGGAACGAGGCAGGGCCCATCCCGTGGAGGGAGCTGTTTTTT. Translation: CASSISWNEAGPIPWRELFF.

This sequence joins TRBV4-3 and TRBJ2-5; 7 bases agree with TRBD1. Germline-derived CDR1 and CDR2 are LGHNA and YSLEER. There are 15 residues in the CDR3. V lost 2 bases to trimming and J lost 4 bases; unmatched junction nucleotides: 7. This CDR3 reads CASSQRNDRVETQYF. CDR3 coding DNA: TGCGCCAGCAGCCAAAGAAATGACAGGGTAGAGACCCAGTACTTC.

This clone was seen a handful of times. CDR3 sequence (DNA): TGTGCCACCAGCAGAGAAGGTGGACAGGGCTCCTACACCTTC. Translating it yields CATSREGGQGSYTF. This chain connects TRBV15 to TRBJ1-2; 8 nucleotides agree with TRBD1. Germline assignment: CDR1 LNHNV and CDR2 YYDKDF (reference sequence). The CDR3 consists of 14 residues. V dropped 0 bases and J dropped 10; count of bases not matched to a gene: 7.

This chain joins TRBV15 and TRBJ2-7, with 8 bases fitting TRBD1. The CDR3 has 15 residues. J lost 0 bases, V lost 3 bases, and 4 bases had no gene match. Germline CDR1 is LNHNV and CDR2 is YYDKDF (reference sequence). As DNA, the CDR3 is TGTGCCACCAGCAGCCGGACAGGGAGCTCCTACGAGCAGTACTTC. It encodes CATSSRTGSSYEQYF.

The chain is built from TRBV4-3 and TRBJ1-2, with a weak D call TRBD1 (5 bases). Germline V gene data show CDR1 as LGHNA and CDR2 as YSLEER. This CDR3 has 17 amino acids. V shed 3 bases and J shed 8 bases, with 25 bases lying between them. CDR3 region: CASSQSTPGRHREGYTF. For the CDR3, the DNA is TGCGCCAGCAGCCAGAGTACCCCGGGACGGCACAGAGAGGGCTACACCTTC.

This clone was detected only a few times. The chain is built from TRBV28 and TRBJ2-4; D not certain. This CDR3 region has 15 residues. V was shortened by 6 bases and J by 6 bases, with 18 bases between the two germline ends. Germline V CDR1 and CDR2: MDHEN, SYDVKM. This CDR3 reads CASRPRKGLLNIQYF. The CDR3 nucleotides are TGTGCCAGCAGACCGCGCAAGGGATTACTAAACATTCAGTACTTC.

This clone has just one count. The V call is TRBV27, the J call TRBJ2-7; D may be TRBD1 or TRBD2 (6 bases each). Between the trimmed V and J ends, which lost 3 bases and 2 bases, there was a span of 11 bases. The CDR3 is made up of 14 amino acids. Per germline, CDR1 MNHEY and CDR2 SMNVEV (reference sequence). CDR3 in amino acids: CASSLWGAPYEQYF. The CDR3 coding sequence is TGTGCCAGCAGTTTGTGGGGGGCCCCCTACGAGCAGTACTTC.

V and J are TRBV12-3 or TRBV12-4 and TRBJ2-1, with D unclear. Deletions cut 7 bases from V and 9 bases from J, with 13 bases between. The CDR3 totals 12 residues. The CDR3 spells CASTRTIGEQFF. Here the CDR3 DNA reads TGTGCCAGCACCCGAACCATAGGTGAGCAGTTCTTC.

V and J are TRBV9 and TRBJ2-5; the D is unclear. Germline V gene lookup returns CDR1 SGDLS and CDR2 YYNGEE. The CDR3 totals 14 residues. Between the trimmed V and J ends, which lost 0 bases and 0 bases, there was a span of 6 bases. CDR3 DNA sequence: TGTGCCAGCAGCGTAGGTGTTTACCAAGAGACCCAGTACTTC. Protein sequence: CASSVGVYQETQYF.

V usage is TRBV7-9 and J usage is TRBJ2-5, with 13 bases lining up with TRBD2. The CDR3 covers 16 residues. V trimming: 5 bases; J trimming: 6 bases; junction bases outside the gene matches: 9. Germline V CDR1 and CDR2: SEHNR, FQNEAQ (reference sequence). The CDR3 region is CASSPGTSGEGKTQYF. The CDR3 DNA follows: TGTGCCAGCAGCCCCGGGACTAGCGGGGAGGGGAAGACCCAGTACTTC. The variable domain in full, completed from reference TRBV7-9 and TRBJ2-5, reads DTGVSQNPRHKITKRGQNVTFRCDPISEHNRLYWYRQTLGQGPEFLTYFQNEAQLEKSRLLSDRFSAERPKGSFSTLEIQRTEQGDSAMYLCASSPGTSGEGKTQYFGPGTRLLVL.

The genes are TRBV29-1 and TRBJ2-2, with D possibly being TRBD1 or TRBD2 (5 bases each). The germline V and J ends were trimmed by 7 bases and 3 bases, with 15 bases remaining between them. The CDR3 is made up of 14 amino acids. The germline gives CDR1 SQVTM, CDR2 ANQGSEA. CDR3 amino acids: CSAPGVGDTGELFF. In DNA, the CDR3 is TGCAGCGCCCCGGGTGTGGGGGACACCGGGGAGCTGTTTTTT.

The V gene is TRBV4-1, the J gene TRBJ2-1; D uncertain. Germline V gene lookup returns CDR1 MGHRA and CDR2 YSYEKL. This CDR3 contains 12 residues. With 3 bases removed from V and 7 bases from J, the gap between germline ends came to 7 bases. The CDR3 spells CASSHMVNEQFF. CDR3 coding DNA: TGCGCCAGCAGCCACATGGTAAATGAGCAGTTCTTC.

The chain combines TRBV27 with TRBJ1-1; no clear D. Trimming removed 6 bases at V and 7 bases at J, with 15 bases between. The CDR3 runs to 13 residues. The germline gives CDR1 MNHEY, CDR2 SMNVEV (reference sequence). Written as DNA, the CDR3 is TGTGCCAGCAGGTATTCAGGAATGAGTGAAGCTTTCTTT. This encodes CASRYSGMSEAFF.

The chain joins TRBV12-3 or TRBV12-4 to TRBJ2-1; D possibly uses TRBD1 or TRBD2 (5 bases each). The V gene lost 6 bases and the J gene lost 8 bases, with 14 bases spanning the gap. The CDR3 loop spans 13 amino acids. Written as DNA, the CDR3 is TGTGCCAGCAGCAGTGGGACCGCATATGAGCAGTTCTTC. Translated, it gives CASSSGTAYEQFF.

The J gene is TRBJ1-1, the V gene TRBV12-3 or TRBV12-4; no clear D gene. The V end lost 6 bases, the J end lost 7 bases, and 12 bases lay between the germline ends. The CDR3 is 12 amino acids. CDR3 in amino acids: CASSLILVEAFF. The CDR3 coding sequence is TGTGCCAGCAGCCTCATACTGGTTGAAGCTTTCTTT.

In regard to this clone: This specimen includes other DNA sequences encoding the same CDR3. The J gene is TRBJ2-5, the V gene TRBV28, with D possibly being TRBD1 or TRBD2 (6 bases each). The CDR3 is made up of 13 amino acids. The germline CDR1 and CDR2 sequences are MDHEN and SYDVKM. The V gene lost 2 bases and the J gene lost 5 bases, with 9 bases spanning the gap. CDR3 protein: CASSLGGRETQYF. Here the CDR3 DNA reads TGTGCCAGCAGTTTAGGGGGGCGTGAGACCCAGTACTTC.

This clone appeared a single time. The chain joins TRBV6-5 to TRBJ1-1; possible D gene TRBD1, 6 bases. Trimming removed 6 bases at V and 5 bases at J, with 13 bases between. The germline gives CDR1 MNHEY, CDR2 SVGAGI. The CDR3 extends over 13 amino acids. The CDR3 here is CASSKTGITEAFF. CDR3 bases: TGTGCCAGCAGCAAAACAGGGATTACTGAAGCTTTCTTT.

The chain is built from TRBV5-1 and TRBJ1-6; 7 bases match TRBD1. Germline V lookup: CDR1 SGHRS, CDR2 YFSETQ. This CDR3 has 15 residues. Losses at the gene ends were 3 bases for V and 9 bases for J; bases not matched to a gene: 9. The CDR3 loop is CASSSTGLVSSPLHF. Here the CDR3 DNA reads TGCGCCAGCAGCTCGACAGGGTTGGTCTCTTCACCCCTCCACTTT.

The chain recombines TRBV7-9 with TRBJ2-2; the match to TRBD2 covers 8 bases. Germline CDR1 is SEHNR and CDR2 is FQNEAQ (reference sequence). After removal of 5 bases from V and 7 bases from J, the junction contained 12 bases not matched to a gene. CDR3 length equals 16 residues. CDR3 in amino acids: CASSPWGSGKIGELFF. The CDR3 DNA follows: TGTGCCAGCAGCCCTTGGGGTAGCGGGAAAATCGGGGAGCTGTTTTTT.

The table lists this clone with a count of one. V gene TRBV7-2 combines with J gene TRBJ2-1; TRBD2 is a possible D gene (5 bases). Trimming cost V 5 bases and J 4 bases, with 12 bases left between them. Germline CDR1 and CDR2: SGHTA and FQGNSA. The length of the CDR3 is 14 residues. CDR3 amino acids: CASSPGSAYNEQFF. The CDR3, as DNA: TGTGCCAGCAGCCCGGGGTCCGCTTACAATGAGCAGTTCTTC.

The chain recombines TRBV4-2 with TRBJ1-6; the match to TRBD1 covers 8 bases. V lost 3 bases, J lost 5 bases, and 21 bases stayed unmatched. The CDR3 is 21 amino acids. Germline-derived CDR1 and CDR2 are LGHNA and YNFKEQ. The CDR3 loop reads CASSHTPGQGSGSSNNSPLHF. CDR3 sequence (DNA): TGTGCCAGCAGCCACACCCCTGGACAGGGTTCGGGGTCTTCCAATAATTCACCCCTCCACTTT.

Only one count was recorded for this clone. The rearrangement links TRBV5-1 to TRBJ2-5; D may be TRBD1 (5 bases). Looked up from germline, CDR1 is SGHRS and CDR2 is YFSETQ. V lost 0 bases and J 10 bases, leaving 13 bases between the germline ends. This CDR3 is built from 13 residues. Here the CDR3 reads CASSLVAGKDQYF. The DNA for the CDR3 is TGCGCCAGCAGCTTGGTGGCAGGGAAGGACCAGTACTTC. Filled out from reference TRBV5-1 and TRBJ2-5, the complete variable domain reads KAGVTQTPRYLIKTRGQQVTLSCSPISGHRSVSWYQQTPGQGLQFLFEYFSETQRNKGNFPGRFSGRQFSNSRSEMNVSTLELGDSALYLCASSLVAGKDQYFGPGTRLLVL.

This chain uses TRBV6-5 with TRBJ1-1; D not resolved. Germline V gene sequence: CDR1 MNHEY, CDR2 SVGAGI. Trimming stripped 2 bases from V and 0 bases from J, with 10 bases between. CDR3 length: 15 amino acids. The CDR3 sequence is CASSYGELMNTEAFF. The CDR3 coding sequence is TGTGCCAGCAGTTACGGTGAGTTGATGAACACTGAAGCTTTCTTT.